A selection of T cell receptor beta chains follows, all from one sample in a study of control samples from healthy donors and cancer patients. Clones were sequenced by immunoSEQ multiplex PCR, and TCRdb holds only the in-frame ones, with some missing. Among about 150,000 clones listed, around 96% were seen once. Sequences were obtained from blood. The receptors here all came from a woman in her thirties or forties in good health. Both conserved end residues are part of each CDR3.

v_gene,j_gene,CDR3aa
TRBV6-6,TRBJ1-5,CASSHKPRTGTREPQHF
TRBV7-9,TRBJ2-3,CASSLLVASGGAGYF
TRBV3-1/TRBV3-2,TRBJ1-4,CASSRQWGNEKLFF
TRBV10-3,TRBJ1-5,CAISESGINQPQHF
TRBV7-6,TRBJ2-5,CASSLGTSGVGETQYF
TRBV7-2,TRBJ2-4,CASSLENIQYF
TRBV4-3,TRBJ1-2,CASSPTQYQGYGYTF
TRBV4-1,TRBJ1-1,CASSPKGGVALNTEAFF
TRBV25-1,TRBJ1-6,CASSVGDSGNSPLHF
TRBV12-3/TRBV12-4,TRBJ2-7,CASSFLNYEQYF
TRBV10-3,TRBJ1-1,CAIRLDRNTEAFF
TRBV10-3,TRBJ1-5,CAIRQYSNQPQHF
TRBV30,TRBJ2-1,CAWRDRAGGKQFF
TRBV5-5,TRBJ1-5,CASSLFGGSNQPQHF
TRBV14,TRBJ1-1,CASSPPDVNTEAFF
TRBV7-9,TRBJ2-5,CASSPTRDRGYQETQYF
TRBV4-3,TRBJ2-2,CASSQLWGTEHRGAVF
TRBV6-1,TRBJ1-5,CASSEMKLSNQPQHF
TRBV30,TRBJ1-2,CAWSATGVAYTF
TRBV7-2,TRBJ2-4,CASSLGGIGQVKNIQYF
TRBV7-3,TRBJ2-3,CASSQTGSTDTQYF
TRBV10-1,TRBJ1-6,CASSADYNSPLHF
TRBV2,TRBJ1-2,CASSLGELPGKFYGYTF
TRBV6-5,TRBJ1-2,CASSRRDSGYTF
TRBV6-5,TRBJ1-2,CASSPGQVYGYTF
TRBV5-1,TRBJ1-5,CASSSTGRNQPQHF
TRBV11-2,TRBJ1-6,CASSLLSSSNSPLHF
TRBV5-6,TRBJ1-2,CASSDGQGFYGYTF
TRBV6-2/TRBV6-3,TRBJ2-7,CASSYDRSRGYEQYF
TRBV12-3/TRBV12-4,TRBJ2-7,CASSLGSYEQYF
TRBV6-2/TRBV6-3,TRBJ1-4,CASSYGGLREKLFF
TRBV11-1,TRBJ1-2,CASSSGTGDYGYTF
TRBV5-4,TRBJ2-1,CASSPGLAGSNEQFF
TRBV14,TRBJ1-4,CASSGRTGSYEKLFF
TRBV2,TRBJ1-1,CASRLGQETEAFF
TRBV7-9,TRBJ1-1,CASSPTGSLNEAFF
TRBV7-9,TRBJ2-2,CASRYRQGSNTGELFF
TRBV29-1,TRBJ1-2,CSVRQGDLYGYTF
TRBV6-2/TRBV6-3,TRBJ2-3,CASSFEGRSTDTQYF
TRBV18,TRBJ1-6,CASSPDPGNSPLHF
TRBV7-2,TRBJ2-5,CASSPSSSQTQYF
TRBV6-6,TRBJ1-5,CASRDETGLPVQPQHF
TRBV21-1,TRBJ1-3,CASSKGAAGNSGNTIYF
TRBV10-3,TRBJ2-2,CAIRGQGANTGELFF
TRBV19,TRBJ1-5,CASSAQKNQPQHF
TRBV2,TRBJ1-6,CASSEAGTGTRTLHF
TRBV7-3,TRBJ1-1,CASSLSGVGTEAFF
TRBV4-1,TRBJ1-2,CASSQPRLATRGYTF
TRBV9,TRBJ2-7,CASSVDPSVSYEQYF
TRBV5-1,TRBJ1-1,CASSQHDRNTEAFF
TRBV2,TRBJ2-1,CASSGLDRVEFF
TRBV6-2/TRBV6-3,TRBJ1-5,CASSYSRQSNQPQHF
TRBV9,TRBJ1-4,CASSAGGATNEKLFF
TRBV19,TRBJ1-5,CASMPRANQPQHF
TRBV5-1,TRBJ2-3,CASSLGSSGLDTQYF
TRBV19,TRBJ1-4,CASSMNGGEKLFF